This is a list of T cell receptor beta chains from one sample in a study of cytomegalovirus exposure and HLA in healthy donors. Here immunoSEQ multiplex PCR was the method, and the copy in TCRdb shows in-frame clones only, minus some. This sample has tens of thousands of clones; around 76% occur once, and the top ten carry around 3%. Material: PBMCs. These receptors were taken from a man aged 18 to 29 in good health and CMV-seronegative. CDR3s include the opening cysteine and the closing phenylalanine or tryptophan. A D gene is named only where the DNA matches it firmly. Clone size is not always given. Where it is, it says once, few, many or a class for expanded clones.

size	V	D	J	DNA	CDR3
-	TRBV7-2	-	TRBJ1-2	TGTGCCAGCAGCTTAGCGGGGACACCTAACTATGGCTACACCTTC	CASSLAGTPNYGYTF
-	TRBV15	-	TRBJ2-5	TGTGCCACCAGGAAAGGGGGGGCTTCGTACCAAGAGACCCAGTACTTC	CATRKGGASYQETQYF
few	TRBV2	TRBD2	TRBJ2-3	TGTGCCAGCAGTGAATCCGTAACGGGGGGAGATACGCAGTATTTT	CASSESVTGGDTQYF
-	TRBV7-3	TRBD2	TRBJ2-1	TGTGCCAGCAGCTCTACTAGCGGGGGCTACAATGAGCAGTTCTTC	CASSSTSGGYNEQFF
-	TRBV5-4	TRBD1	TRBJ2-5	TGTGCCAGCAGCAGACCGGGACAGGGGCCACAAGAGACCCAGTACTTC	CASSRPGQGPQETQYF
-	TRBV2	-	TRBJ2-3	TGTGCCAGCAGTAGGCGGGCAGATACGCAGTATTTT	CASSRRADTQYF
-	TRBV28	-	TRBJ1-4	TGTGCCAGCAGTTCCCCAGCCCGGGGGGAACTGTTTTTT	CASSSPARGELFF
once	TRBV2	-	TRBJ2-5	TGTGCCACAGGGACGACAGGAGCCTTGGAGACCCAGTACTTC	CATGTTGALETQYF
-	TRBV10-3	-	TRBJ2-1	TGTGCCACCCTCTCCCGTAATGAGCAGTTCTTC	CATLSRNEQFF
-	TRBV9	-	TRBJ2-7	TGTGCCAGCAGCGTAGATCTGGGCCTCTCCTACGAGCAGTACTTC	CASSVDLGLSYEQYF
-	TRBV28	TRBD1	TRBJ1-5	TGTGCCAGCACCTCGCCGGGACAGTGGGATCAGCCCCAGCATTTT	CASTSPGQWDQPQHF
-	TRBV28	-	TRBJ1-1	TGTGCCAGCAGTTTAGCGGCCCTGAACACTGAAGCTTTCTTT	CASSLAALNTEAFF
-	TRBV7-2	-	TRBJ2-5	TGTGCCAGCAGCCCCTCTAGCAGCGAGACCCAGTACTTC	CASSPSSSETQYF
-	TRBV28	-	TRBJ2-5	TGTGCCAGCAGTTTACTAGCGAGGGACCAAGAGACCCAGTACTTC	CASSLLARDQETQYF
-	TRBV11-2	TRBD2	TRBJ2-1	TGTGCCAGCAGCTTCCCGGGACTATCCTACAATGAGCAGTTCTTC	CASSFPGLSYNEQFF
-	TRBV11-2	-	TRBJ1-5	TGTGCCAGCAGCTTAGAGGGCGACAGCCCCCAGCATTTT	CASSLEGDSPQHF
-	TRBV7-3	TRBD2	TRBJ2-5	TGTGCCAGCAGCTTCGGGGGGACCAAAGAGACCCAGTACTTC	CASSFGGTKETQYF
-	TRBV19	-	TRBJ1-1	TGTGCCAGTGTGGAAACCGGGACAACAGGCGAAGCTTTCTTT	CASVETGTTGEAFF
-	TRBV6-5	-	TRBJ1-2	TGTGCCAGCAGTTACTGGGGCTCCAAAGCAAACTATGGCTACACCTTC	CASSYWGSKANYGYTF
few	TRBV10-3	TRBD1	TRBJ2-5	TGTGCCATCAGTGCCCCCGGGACAGAAGGAACCCAGTACTTC	CAISAPGTEGTQYF
-	TRBV29-1	-	TRBJ1-4	TGCAGCGTTGGGAGAAGCCAGGAAAAACTGTTTTTT	CSVGRSQEKLFF
-	TRBV9	TRBD1	TRBJ2-5	TGTGCCAGCAGCGCGGACAGGGTGGTAGAGACCCAGTACTTC	CASSADRVVETQYF
once	TRBV29-1	-	TRBJ2-3	TGCAGCGTCGCCCAGCTGTCGGGGACAGATACGCAGTATTTT	CSVAQLSGTDTQYF
few	TRBV2	TRBD2	TRBJ2-5	TGTGCCAGCAGTGAAGAGCCTAGCGGGGACCAAGAGACCCAGTACTTC	CASSEEPSGDQETQYF
once	TRBV11-2	-	TRBJ1-1	TGTGCCAGCAGCTTCACTTACACTGAAGCTTTCTTT	CASSFTYTEAFF
-	TRBV7-2	-	TRBJ2-4	TGTGCCAGCAGCTTATCGGGACACCCGCGAGACTTC	CASSLSGHPRDF
-	TRBV10-3	TRBD2	TRBJ2-3	TGTGCCATCAGTGAGTGGAAGCGGGAGGGCCAAACAGATACGCAGTATTTT	CAISEWKREGQTDTQYF
-	TRBV6-6	TRBD1	TRBJ1-1	TGTGCCAGAACGAACGGACAGGGTAACACTGAAGCTTTCTTT	CARTNGQGNTEAFF
-	TRBV5-1	-	TRBJ2-3	TGCGCCAGCAGCTTGGAAGGGGCAGATACGCAGTATTTT	CASSLEGADTQYF
few	TRBV6-1	TRBD1	TRBJ1-5	TGTGCCAGCAGTGTGGACAGGGATCAGCCCCAGCATTTT	CASSVDRDQPQHF
-	TRBV7-9	TRBD1	TRBJ2-7	TGTGCCAGCAGCTCGGACAGGATTCCCCAACGGCAGTACTTC	CASSSDRIPQRQYF
-	TRBV2	-	TRBJ1-2	TGTGCCAGCAGTGAACTGGGGGGAAGGTTCGCCTATGGCTACACCTTC	CASSELGGRFAYGYTF
-	TRBV21-1	-	TRBJ2-1	TGTGCCAGCAGCAAAGCGGGCAGGGGATCAAATGAGCAGTTCTTC	CASSKAGRGSNEQFF
-	TRBV5-1	-	TRBJ2-1	TGCGCCAGCAGCTTTGTGGGAGACTCCTACAATGAGCAGTTCTTC	CASSFVGDSYNEQFF
-	TRBV2	-	TRBJ1-2	TGTGCCAGCAGTGGGGGGAACGATCGGGGAGGTGGCTACACCTTC	CASSGGNDRGGGYTF
-	TRBV9	-	TRBJ1-4	TGTGCCAGCAGCTCTCAGGGGCGGACTAATGAAAAACTGTTTTTT	CASSSQGRTNEKLFF
-	TRBV4-3	-	TRBJ2-2	TGCGCCAGCAGCCAAGCGAGCGGCGCAGGGGACACCGGGGAGCTGTTTTTT	CASSQASGAGDTGELFF
-	TRBV5-1	-	TRBJ2-1	TGCGCCAGCAGCTTGACGTCGTTGACAGATATTCGGTTCTTC	CASSLTSLTDIRFF